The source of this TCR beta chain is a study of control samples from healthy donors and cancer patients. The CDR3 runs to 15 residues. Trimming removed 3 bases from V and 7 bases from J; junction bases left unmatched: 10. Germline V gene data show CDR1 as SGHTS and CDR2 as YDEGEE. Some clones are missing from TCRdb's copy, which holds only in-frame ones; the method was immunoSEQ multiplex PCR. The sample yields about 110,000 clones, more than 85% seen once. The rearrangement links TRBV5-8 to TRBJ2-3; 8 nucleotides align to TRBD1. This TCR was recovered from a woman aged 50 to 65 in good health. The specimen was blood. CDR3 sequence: CASSSPGQAIYTQYF. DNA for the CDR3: TGTGCCAGCAGCTCACCGGGACAGGCCATATATACGCAGTATTTT.